The 9 T cell receptor beta chains listed next were all sequenced from one sample in a study of blood T cell repertoires in COVID-19. Measured with immunoSEQ multiplex PCR; TCRdb has only the in-frame clones, and not every one. Of around 140,000 clones listed, roughly two thirds were seen once; the top ten hold around 2%. The sample comprised peripheral blood. The receptor source for this set is a woman aged 70-85 years with acute or convalescent COVID-19.

The J gene is TRBJ2-1, the V gene TRBV7-2, with D perhaps TRBD2 (5 bases). The CDR3 extends over 15 amino acids. Trimming took off 1 base at V and 2 bases at J, with 9 bases between the two ends. Germline V gene sequence: CDR1 SGHTA, CDR2 FQGNSA. CDR3 in DNA: TGTGCCAGCAGCTTAGTTCCGGGAACCTACAATGAGCAGTTCTTC. As protein: CASSLVPGTYNEQFF. Filled out from reference TRBV7-2 and TRBJ2-1, the complete variable domain reads GAGVSQSPSNKVTEKGKDVELRCDPISGHTALYWYRQSLGQGLEFLIYFQGNSAPDKSGLPSDRFSAERTGGSVSTLTIQRTQQEDSAVYLCASSLVPGTYNEQFFGPGTRLTVL.

This clone was observed a few times. The J gene is TRBJ2-1, the V gene TRBV7-8, with a possible D match to TRBD2 (6 bases). Germline V gene sequence: CDR1 SGHVS, CDR2 FQNEAQ. CDR3 length equals 14 residues. V dropped 10 bases and J dropped 7 bases, with 20 bases sitting between them. The CDR3 nucleotides read TGTGCCACCAGTCGGGGGAGCCCGGGGAATGAGCAGTTCTTC. Protein product: CATSRGSPGNEQFF.

The genes are TRBV4-3 and TRBJ2-1; TRBD1 matches at 7 bases. The J segment lost 6 bases and the V segment lost 3 bases, leaving 23 bases of the junction unmatched. Per the germline V gene, CDR1 is LGHNA and CDR2 is YSLEER. This CDR3 comprises 20 residues. The CDR3 DNA follows: TGCGCCAGCAGCCACCCCATCAGAGGGATCCAGTCGAGGGGGCGCAATGAGCAGTTCTTC. As protein: CASSHPIRGIQSRGRNEQFF.

This chain joins TRBV28 and TRBJ2-1; 9 bases agree with TRBD2. Germline trimming cut 6 bases from V and 7 bases from J; bases unmatched to any gene: 10. This CDR3 is 15 amino acids long. CDR1 and CDR2 from the germline V gene are MDHEN and SYDVKM. CDR3 in DNA: TGTGCCAGCAGGCCCCCGGGACTAGCTTCGAATGAGCAGTTCTTC. Translated, it gives CASRPPGLASNEQFF. The whole variable domain, remainder taken from reference TRBV28 and TRBJ2-1, is DVKVTQSSRYLVKRTGEKVFLECVQDMDHENMFWYRQDPGLGLRLIYFSYDVKMKEKGDIPEGYSVSREKKERFSLILESASTNQTSMYLCASRPPGLASNEQFFGPGTRLTVL.

The V and J genes are TRBV3-1 (or the pseudogene TRBV3-2) and TRBJ2-1, with 13 bases lining up with TRBD2. CDR3 length equals 18 residues. The ends lost 4 bases at V and 1 base at J; junction bases unmatched: 7. Germline lookup yields CDR1 LGHDT and CDR2 YNNKEL (reference sequence). The DNA of the CDR3 is TGTGCCAGCAGCCCTAGGACTAGCGGGAGTGGGTCCTACAATGAGCAGTTCTTC. It yields the protein CASSPRTSGSGSYNEQFF.

In nucleotides, the CDR3 is TGTGCCATCAGCGGTACTAGCGGGTTCCACAATGAGCAGTTCTTC. Translating gives CAISGTSGFHNEQFF. The gene calls are TRBV10-3 and TRBJ2-1; 9 bases match TRBD2. The CDR3 totals 15 residues. Germline values: CDR1 ENHRY, CDR2 SYGVKD. V lost 6 bases and J lost 5; bases outside the gene matches: 8.

The chain links TRBV9 to TRBJ1-2; TRBD1 matches 7 bases. V shed 0 bases, J shed 3 bases, and the junction held 5 bases outside the gene matches. Germline loops: CDR1 SGDLS, CDR2 YYNGEE. The CDR3 loop spans 15 amino acids. CDR3 sequence reads: CASSVEGASYYGYTF. The CDR3 bases are TGTGCCAGCAGCGTAGAGGGGGCGAGTTACTATGGCTACACCTTC.

There are a few counts of this clone. This chain uses TRBV9 with TRBJ2-1; 7 bases match TRBD2. Germline V gene data show CDR1 as SGDLS and CDR2 as YYNGEE. Trimming at V came to 0 bases and at J to 0 bases, leaving 6 bases not matched to a gene. The CDR3 is 17 amino acids. CDR3 in DNA: TGTGCCAGCAGCGTAGAGGGAGCGGGGTACTCCTACAATGAGCAGTTCTTC. Translation: CASSVEGAGYSYNEQFF. Together with reference TRBV9 and TRBJ2-1, the CDR3 gives the full variable domain: DSGVTQTPKHLITATGQRVTLRCSPRSGDLSVYWYQQSLDQGLQFLIQYYNGEERAKGNILERFSAQQFPDLHSELNLSSLELGDSALYFCASSVEGAGYSYNEQFFGPGTRLTVL.

The rearrangement links TRBV6-6 to TRBJ2-4; possibly TRBD1 for D (6 bases). Trimming stripped 7 bases from V and 6 bases from J, with 13 bases between. CDR1 and CDR2 from the germline V gene are MNHNY and SVGAGI (reference sequence). CDR3 length: 13 residues. The CDR3 loop is CASTNRVLNIQYF. DNA for the CDR3: TGTGCCAGCACTAACAGGGTGTTAAACATTCAGTACTTC.